Sequencing of this T cell receptor (beta chain) was carried out in a study of shared clonotypes between healthy human individuals. General observations from the study: Blood was the sole source, and tissue repertoires probably differ. Naive subsets generally had larger estimated richness than memory subsets. Across a handful of donors, naive CD4 shared 5% to 5.5%, naive CD8 more than 3%, memory CD4 2% to 2.5%, memory CD8 0.35% to 0.5%.

Comment on this clone: Its antigen is currently unknown.

Profiling relied on immunoSEQ multiplex PCR, and the TCRdb table lists in-frame clones only, not all of them. The data contain some 2.1 million clones, approximately 92% of them seen just once; the ten biggest clones take up more than 1.5%. Trimming pared 3 bases from V and 0 bases from J, leaving 8 bases between. The CDR3 extends over 14 amino acids. Per germline, CDR1 WSHSY and CDR2 SAAADI. Selected positively for CCR7 and CD45RO-negative, naive CD8 cells excluded terminally differentiated effector memory CD45RA+ cells. Adult donors, all healthy and HIV-negative, had no recent acute infections or vaccinations.

Sequences were obtained from naive CD8+ T cells from PBMCs. The clonotype was recovered from a man younger than 35 in good health. Some clones in this sample may be carry-over from other donors' samples. The gene calls are TRBV10-2 and TRBJ1-1, with D hard to call. The chain's CDR3 is CASSDRTMNTEAFF. The DNA of the CDR3 is TGCGCCAGCAGTGATCGGACCATGAACACTGAAGCTTTCTTT.